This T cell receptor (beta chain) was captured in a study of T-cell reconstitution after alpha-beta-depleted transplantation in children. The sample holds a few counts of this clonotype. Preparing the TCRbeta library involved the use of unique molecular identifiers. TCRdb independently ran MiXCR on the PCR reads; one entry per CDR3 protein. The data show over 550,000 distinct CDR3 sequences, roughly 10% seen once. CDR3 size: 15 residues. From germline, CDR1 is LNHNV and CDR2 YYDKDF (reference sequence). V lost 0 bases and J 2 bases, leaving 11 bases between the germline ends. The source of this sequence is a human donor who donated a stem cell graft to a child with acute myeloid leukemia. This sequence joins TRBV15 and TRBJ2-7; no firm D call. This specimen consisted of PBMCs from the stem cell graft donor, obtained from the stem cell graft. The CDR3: CATSRDLGPTYEQYF. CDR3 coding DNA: TGTGCCACCAGCAGAGATCTAGGGCCCACCTACGAGCAGTACTTC. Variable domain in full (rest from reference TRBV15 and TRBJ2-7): DAMVIQNPRYQVTQFGKPVTLSCSQTLNHNVMYWYQQKSSQAPKLLFHYYDKDFNNEADTPDNFQSRRPNTSFCFLDIRSPGLGDTAMYLCATSRDLGPTYEQYFGPGTRLTVT.